The T cell receptor (beta chain) under discussion was sequenced for a study of Ad26.COV2.S vaccination and SARS-CoV-2 variants. About the research overall: A COV1001 Ad26.COV2.S trial-arm participant provided the sample. Notes on the study in general: Overall T cell responses may have been underestimated by the analyses of TCR breadth and depth.

Sequenced by immunoSEQ multiplex PCR; TCRdb stores in-frame clones only, minus some. The sample shows a few hundred thousand clones, around 92% of them seen only once. In regard to this clone: Its antigen remains unknown.

V shed 0 bases and J shed 11 bases, with 17 bases lying between them. The CDR3 runs 14 residues. Germline V gene data show CDR1 as SGHRS and CDR2 as YFSETQ. Treatment specified: roughly 18 received Ad26.COV2.S at low or high dose, single or two shots; several received placebo; per-sample allocation not given. It was on day 63 after the first vaccine or placebo injection that samples were taken. Within Boston, the person who donated was an adult of 18-55 years. Sequenced material: peripheral blood, taken in a trial of Ad26.COV2.S vaccine versus placebo. The J gene is TRBJ1-1, the V gene TRBV5-1; a possible D gene is TRBD1 (6 bases). The clonotype originates from a person between 18 and 59 years old who received the Ad26.COV2.S COVID-19 vaccine or a placebo. The DNA of the CDR3 is TGCGCCAGCAGCTTGGATTACGGGGGGCAGGAGGCTTTCTTT. Its translation is CASSLDYGGQEAFF.